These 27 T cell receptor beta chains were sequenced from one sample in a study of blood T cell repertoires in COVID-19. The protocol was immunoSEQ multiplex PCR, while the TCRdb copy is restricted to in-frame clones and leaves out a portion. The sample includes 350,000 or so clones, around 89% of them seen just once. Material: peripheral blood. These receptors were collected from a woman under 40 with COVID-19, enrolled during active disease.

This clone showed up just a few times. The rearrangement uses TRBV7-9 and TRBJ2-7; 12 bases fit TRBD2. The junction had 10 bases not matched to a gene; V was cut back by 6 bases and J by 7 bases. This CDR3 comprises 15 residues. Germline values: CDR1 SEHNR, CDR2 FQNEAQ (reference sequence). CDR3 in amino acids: CASSLTSGGRGEQYF. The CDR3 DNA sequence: TGTGCCAGCAGTCTAACTAGCGGGGGGCGTGGGGAGCAGTACTTC. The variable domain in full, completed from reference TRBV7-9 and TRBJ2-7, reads DTGVSQNPRHKITKRGQNVTFRCDPISEHNRLYWYRQTLGQGPEFLTYFQNEAQLEKSRLLSDRFSAERPKGSFSTLEIQRTEQGDSAMYLCASSLTSGGRGEQYFGPGTRLTVT.

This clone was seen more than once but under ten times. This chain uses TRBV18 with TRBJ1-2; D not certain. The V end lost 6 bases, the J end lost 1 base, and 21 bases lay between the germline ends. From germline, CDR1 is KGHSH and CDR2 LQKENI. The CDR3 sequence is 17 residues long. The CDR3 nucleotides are TGTGCCAGCTCCCCTGGACTGAGAGGGAATAATAACTATGGCTACACCTTC. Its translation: CASSPGLRGNNNYGYTF. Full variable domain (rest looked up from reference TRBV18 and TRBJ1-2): NAGVMQNPRHLVRRRGQEARLRCSPMKGHSHVYWYRQLPEEGLKFMVYLQKENIIDESGMPKERFSAEFPKEGPSILRIQQVVRGDSAAYFCASSPGLRGNNNYGYTFGSGTRLTVV.

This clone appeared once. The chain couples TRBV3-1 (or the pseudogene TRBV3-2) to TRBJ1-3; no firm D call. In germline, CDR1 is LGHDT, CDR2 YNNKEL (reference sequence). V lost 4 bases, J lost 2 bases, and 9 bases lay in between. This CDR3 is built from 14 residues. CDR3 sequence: CASSPQFPGNTIYF. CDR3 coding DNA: TGTGCCAGCAGCCCGCAGTTCCCTGGAAACACCATATATTTT.

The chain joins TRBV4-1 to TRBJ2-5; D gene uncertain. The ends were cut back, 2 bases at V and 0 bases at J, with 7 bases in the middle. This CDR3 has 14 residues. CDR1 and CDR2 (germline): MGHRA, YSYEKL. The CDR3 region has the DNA TGCGCCAGCAGCCAAACAGACAACCAAGAGACCCAGTACTTC. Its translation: CASSQTDNQETQYF.

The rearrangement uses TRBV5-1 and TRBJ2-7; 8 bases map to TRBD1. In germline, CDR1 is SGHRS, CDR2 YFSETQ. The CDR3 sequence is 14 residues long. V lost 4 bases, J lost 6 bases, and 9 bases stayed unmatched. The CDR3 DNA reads TGCGCCAGCAGCCCCGGGACAGGACTTAGCGAGCAGTACTTC. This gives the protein CASSPGTGLSEQYF. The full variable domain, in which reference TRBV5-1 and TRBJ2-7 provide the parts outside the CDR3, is KAGVTQTPRYLIKTRGQQVTLSCSPISGHRSVSWYQQTPGQGLQFLFEYFSETQRNKGNFPGRFSGRQFSNSRSEMNVSTLELGDSALYLCASSPGTGLSEQYFGPGTRLTVT.

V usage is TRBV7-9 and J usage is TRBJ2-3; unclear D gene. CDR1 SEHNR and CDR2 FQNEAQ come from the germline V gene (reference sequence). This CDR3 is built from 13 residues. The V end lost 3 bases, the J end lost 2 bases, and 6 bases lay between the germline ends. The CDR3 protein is CASSLSITDTQYF. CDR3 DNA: TGTGCCAGCAGCTTGTCAATCACAGATACGCAGTATTTT.

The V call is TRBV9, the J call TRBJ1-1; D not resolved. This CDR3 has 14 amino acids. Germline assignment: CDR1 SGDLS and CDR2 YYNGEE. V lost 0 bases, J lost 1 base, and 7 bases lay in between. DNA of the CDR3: TGTGCCAGCAGCGTAGTGGCGGGGAACACTGAAGCTTTCTTT. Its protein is CASSVVAGNTEAFF.

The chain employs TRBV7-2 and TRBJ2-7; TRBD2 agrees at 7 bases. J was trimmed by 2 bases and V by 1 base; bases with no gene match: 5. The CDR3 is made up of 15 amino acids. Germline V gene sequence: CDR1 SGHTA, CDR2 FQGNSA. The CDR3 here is CASSLEGGGAYEQYF. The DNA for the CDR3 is TGTGCCAGCAGCTTAGAAGGTGGGGGGGCCTACGAGCAGTACTTC. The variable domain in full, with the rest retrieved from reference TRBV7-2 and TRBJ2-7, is GAGVSQSPSNKVTEKGKDVELRCDPISGHTALYWYRQSLGQGLEFLIYFQGNSAPDKSGLPSDRFSAERTGGSVSTLTIQRTQQEDSAVYLCASSLEGGGAYEQYFGPGTRLTVT.

CDR3 in amino acids: CASSRGTESANTQYF. CDR3 coding DNA: TGTGCCAGCAGTAGAGGGACAGAAAGTGCGAATACGCAGTATTTT. The genes are TRBV6-5 and TRBJ2-3; 7 nucleotides align to TRBD1. There are 15 residues in the CDR3. Germline V gives CDR1 MNHEY, CDR2 SVGAGI. V was pared by 5 bases and J by 7 bases, with 12 bases of the junction left unmatched.

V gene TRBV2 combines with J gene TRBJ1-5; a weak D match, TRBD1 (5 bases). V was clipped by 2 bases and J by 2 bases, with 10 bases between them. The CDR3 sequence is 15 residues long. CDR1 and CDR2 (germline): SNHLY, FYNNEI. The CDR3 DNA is TGTGCCAGCAGTGAATACCCAGGGCGCAATCAGCCCCAGCATTTT. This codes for CASSEYPGRNQPQHF.

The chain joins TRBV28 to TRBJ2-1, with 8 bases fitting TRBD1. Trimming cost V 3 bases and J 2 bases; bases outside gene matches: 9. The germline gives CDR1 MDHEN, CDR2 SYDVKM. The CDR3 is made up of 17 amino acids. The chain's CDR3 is CASSFYPGTGTYNEQFF. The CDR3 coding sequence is TGTGCCAGCAGTTTCTACCCCGGGACAGGTACCTACAATGAGCAGTTCTTC.

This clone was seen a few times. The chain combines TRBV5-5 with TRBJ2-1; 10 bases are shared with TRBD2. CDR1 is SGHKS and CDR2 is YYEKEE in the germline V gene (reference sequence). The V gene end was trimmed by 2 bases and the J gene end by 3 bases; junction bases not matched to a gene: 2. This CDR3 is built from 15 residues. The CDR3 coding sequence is TGTGCCAGCAGCTTAGCGGGGGGGAACTACAATGAGCAGTTCTTC. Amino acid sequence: CASSLAGGNYNEQFF.

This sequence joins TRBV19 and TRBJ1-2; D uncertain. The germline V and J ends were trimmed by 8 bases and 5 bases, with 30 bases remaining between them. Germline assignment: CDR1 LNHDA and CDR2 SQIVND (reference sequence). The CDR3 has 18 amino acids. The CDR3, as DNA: TGTGCCAGTCGTTCGGTTGTCTGGACTCCACAAGGAAGATATGGCTACACCTTC. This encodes CASRSVVWTPQGRYGYTF.

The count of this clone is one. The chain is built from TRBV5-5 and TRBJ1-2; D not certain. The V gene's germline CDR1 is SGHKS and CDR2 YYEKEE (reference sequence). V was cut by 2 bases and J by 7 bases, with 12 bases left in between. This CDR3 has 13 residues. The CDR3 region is CASSFQAEVGYTF. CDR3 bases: TGTGCCAGCAGCTTCCAGGCGGAGGTTGGCTACACCTTC. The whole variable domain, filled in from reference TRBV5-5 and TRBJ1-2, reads DAGVTQSPTHLIKTRGQQVTLRCSPISGHKSVSWYQQVLGQGPQFIFQYYEKEERGRGNFPDRFSARQFPNYSSELNVNALLLGDSALYLCASSFQAEVGYTFGSGTRLTVV.

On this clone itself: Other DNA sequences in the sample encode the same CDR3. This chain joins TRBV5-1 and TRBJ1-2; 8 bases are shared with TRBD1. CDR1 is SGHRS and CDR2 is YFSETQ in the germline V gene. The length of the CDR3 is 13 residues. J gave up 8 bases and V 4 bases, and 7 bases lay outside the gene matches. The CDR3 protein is CASSTGQGGGYTF. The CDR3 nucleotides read TGCGCCAGCAGCACAGGACAGGGCGGGGGCTACACCTTC.

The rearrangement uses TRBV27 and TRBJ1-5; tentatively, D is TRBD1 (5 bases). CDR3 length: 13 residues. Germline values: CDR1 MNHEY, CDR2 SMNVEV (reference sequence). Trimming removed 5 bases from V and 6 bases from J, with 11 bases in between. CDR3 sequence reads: CASSVDNLQPQHF. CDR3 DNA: TGTGCCAGCAGTGTGGACAATCTTCAGCCCCAGCATTTT.

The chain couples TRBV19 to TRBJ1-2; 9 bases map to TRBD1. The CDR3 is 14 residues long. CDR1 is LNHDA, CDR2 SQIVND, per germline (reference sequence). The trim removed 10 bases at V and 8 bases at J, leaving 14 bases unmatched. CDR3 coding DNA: TGTGCCACCTCCCGGGGGACAGGGAGTTGGGGCTACACCTTC. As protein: CATSRGTGSWGYTF.

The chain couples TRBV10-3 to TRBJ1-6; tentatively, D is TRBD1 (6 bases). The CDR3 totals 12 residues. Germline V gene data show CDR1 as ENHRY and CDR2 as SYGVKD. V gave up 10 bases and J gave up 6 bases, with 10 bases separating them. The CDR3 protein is CATSGANSPLHF. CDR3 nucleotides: TGTGCCACCTCAGGGGCTAATTCACCCCTCCACTTT.

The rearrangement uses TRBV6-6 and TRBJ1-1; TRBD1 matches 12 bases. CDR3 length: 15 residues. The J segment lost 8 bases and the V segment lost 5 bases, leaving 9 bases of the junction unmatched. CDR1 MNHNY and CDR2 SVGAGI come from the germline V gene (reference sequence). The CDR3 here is CASSPRGQGAQEAFF. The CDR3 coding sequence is TGTGCCAGCAGTCCCCGGGGACAGGGGGCCCAGGAAGCTTTCTTT.

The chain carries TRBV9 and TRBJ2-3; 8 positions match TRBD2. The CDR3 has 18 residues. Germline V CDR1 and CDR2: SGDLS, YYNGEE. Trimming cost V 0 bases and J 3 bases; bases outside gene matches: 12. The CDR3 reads CASSVETSGGGRTDTQYF. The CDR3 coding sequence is TGTGCCAGCAGCGTAGAAACTTCCGGGGGGGGCCGGACAGATACGCAGTATTTT.

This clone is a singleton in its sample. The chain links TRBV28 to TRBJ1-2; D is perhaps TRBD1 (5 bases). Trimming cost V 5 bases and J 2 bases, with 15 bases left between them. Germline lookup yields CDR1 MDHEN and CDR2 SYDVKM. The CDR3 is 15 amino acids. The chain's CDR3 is CASSLPPGGNYGYTF. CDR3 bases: TGTGCCAGCAGTCTACCACCGGGGGGGAACTATGGCTACACCTTC.

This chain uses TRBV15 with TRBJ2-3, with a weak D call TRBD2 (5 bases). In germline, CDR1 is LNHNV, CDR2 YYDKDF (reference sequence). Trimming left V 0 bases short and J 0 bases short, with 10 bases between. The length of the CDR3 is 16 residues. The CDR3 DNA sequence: TGTGCCACCAGCAGAGATCGAGGACTGAGCACAGATACGCAGTATTTT. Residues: CATSRDRGLSTDTQYF.

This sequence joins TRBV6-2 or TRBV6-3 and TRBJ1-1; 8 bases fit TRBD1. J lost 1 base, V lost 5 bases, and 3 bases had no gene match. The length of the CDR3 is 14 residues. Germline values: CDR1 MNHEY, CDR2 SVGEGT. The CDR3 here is CASSKTGGNTEAFF. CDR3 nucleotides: TGTGCCAGCAGTAAAACAGGGGGGAACACTGAAGCTTTCTTT.

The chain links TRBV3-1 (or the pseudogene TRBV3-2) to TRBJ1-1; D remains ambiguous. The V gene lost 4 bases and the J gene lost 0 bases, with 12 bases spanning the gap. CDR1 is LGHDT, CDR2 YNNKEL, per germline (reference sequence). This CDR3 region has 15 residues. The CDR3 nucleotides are TGTGCCAGCAGCCGAAGCCGGGGTCTGAACACTGAAGCTTTCTTT. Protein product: CASSRSRGLNTEAFF.

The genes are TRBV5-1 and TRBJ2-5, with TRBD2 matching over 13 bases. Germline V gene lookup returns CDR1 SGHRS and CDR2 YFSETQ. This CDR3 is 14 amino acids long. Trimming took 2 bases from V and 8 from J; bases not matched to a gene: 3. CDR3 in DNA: TGCGCCAGCAGCTTCACTAGCGGGGGGGCCACCCAGTACTTC. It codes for CASSFTSGGATQYF.

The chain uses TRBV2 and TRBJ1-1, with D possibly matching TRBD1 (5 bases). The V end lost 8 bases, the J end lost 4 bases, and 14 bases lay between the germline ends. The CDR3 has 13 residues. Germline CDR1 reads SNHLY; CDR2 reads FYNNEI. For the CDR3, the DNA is TGTGCCAGCTCCTTGGCGGGGGGCACTGAAGCTTTCTTT. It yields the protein CASSLAGGTEAFF.

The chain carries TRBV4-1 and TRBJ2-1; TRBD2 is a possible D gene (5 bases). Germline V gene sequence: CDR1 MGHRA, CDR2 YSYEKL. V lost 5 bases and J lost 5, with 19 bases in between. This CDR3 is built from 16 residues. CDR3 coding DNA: TGCGCCAGCAGCGTGGGCCAGAGGGCGTCGGACAATGAGCAGTTCTTC. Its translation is CASSVGQRASDNEQFF.